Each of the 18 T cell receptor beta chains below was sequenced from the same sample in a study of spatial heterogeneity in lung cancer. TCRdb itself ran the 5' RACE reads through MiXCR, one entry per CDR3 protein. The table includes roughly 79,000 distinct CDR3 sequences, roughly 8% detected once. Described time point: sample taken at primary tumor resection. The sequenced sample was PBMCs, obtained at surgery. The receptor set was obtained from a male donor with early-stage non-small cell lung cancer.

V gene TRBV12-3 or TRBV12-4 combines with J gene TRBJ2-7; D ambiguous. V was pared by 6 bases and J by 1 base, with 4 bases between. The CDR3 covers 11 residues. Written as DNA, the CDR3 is TGTGCCAGCAGCAAGTCCTACGAGCAGTACTTC. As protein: CASSKSYEQYF.

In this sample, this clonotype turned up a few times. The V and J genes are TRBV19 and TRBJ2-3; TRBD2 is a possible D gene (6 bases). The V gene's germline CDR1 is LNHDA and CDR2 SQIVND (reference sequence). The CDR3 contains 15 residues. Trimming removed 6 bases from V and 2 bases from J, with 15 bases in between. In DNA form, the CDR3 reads TGTGCCAGTAGCCTCTTTTCGGGAGTCACAGATACGCAGTATTTT. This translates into CASSLFSGVTDTQYF.

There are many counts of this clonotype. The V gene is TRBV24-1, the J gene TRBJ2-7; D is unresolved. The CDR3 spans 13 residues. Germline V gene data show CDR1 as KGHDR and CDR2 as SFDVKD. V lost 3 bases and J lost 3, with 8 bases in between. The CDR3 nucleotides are TGTGCCACCAGTGATGCTCATAGCTACGAGCAGTACTTC. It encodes CATSDAHSYEQYF.

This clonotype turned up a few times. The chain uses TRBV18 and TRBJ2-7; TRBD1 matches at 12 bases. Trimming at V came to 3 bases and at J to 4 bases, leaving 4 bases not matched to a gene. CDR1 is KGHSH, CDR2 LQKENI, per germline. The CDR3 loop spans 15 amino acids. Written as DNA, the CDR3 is TGTGCCAGCTCACCGGGGACAGGGGGCGGGTACGAGCAGTACTTC. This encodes CASSPGTGGGYEQYF.

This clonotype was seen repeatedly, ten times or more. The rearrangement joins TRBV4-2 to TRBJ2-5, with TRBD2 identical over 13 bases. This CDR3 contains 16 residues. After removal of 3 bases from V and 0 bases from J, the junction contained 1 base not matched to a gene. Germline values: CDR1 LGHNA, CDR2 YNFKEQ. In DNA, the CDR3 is TGTGCCAGCAGCCAGGGGACTAGCGGGAACCAAGAGACCCAGTACTTC. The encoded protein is CASSQGTSGNQETQYF.

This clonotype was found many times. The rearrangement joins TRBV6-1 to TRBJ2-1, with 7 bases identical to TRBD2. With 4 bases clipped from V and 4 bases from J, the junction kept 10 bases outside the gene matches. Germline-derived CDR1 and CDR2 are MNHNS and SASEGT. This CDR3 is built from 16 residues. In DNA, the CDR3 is TGTGCCAGCAGTGTGCCACTAGCGAGCCTGTACAATGAGCAGTTCTTC. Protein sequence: CASSVPLASLYNEQFF.

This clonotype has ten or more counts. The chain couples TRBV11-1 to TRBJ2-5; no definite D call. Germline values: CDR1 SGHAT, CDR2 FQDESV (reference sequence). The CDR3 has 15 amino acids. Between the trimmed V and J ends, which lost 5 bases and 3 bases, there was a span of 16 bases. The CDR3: CASSDHPDGEETQYF. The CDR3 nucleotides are TGTGCCAGCAGCGATCACCCCGATGGGGAAGAGACCCAGTACTTC.

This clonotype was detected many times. CDR3 residues: CATSDLSGTTQYF. As DNA, the CDR3 is TGTGCCACCAGTGATTTGTCCGGGACGACTCAGTACTTC. The rearrangement joins TRBV24-1 to TRBJ2-4; tentatively, D is TRBD1 or TRBD2 (5 bases each). Trimming removed 0 bases at V and 12 bases at J, with 11 bases between. Germline V gives CDR1 KGHDR, CDR2 SFDVKD. The CDR3 is 13 amino acids.

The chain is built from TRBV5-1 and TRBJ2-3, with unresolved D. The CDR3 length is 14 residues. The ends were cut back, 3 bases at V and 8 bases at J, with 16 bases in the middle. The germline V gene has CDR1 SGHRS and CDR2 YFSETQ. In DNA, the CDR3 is TGCGCCAGCAGCTCCCGGGCCCCTTCTCCTACGCAGTATTTT. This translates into CASSSRAPSPTQYF.

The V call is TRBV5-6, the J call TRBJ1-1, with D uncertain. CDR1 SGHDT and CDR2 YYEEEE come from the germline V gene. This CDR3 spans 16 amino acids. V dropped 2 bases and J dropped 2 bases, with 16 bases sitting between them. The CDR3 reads CASSFALSGGNTEAFF. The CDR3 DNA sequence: TGTGCCAGCAGCTTCGCCCTGTCGGGCGGCAACACTGAAGCTTTCTTT. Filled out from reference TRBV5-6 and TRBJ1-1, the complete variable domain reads DAGVTQSPTHLIKTRGQQVTLRCSPKSGHDTVSWYQQALGQGPQFIFQYYEEEERQRGNFPDRFSGHQFPNYSSELNVNALLLGDSALYLCASSFALSGGNTEAFFGQGTRLTVV.

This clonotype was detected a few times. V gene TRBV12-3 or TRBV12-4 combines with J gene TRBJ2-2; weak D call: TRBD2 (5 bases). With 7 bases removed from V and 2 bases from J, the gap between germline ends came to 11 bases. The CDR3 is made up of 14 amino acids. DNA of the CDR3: TGTGCCAGCAAGCCTAGCCTCAACACCGGGGAGCTGTTTTTT. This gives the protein CASKPSLNTGELFF.

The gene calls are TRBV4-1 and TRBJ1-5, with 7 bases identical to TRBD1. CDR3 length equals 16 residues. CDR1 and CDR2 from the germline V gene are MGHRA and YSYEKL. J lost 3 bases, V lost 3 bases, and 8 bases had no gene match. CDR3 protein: CASSQGGTVHNQPQHF. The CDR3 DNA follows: TGCGCCAGCAGCCAGGGGGGGACAGTCCACAATCAGCCCCAGCATTTT.

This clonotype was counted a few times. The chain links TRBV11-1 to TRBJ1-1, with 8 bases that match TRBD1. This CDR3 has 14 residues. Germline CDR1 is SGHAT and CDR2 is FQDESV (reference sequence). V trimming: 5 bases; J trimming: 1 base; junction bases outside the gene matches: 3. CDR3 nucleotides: TGTGCCAGCAGCCGGACAGGGACGAACACTGAAGCTTTCTTT. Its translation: CASSRTGTNTEAFF.

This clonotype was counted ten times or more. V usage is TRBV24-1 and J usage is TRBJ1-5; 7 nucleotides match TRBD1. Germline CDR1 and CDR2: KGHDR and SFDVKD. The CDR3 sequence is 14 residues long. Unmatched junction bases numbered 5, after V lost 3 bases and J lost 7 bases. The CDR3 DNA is TGTGCCACCAGTGATCCCCGGACAGGACAGCCCCAGCATTTT. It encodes CATSDPRTGQPQHF.

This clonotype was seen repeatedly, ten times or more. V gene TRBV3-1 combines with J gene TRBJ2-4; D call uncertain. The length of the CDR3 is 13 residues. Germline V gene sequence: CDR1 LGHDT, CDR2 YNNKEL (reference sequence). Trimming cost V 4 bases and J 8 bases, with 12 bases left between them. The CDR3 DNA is TGTGCCAGCAGCCTATGGGGTGGGGACATTCAGTACTTC. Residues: CASSLWGGDIQYF.

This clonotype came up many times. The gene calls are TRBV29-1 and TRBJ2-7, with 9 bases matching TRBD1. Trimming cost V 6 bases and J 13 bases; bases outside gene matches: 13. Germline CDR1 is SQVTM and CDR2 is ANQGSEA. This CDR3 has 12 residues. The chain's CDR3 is CSVTRQGGSEYF. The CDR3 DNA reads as TGCAGCGTCACCAGACAGGGGGGTAGTGAATACTTC.

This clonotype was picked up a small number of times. CDR3 in DNA: TGTGCCAGCAGTGCCGGGACAGGGGCCACAGATACGCAGTATTTT. This translates into CASSAGTGATDTQYF. The chain links TRBV6-5 to TRBJ2-3; the match to TRBD1 covers 10 bases. With V trimmed by 5 bases and J by 2 bases, 4 bases remained unmatched. The CDR3 length is 15 residues. Germline CDR1 reads MNHEY; CDR2 reads SVGAGI.

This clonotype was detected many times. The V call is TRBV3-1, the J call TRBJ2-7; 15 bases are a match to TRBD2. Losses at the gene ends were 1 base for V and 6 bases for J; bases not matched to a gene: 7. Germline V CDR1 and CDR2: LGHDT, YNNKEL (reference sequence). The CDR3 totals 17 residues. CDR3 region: CASSQAGGLAGGSEQYF. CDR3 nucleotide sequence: TGTGCCAGCAGCCAAGCCGGGGGACTAGCGGGAGGATCCGAGCAGTACTTC.